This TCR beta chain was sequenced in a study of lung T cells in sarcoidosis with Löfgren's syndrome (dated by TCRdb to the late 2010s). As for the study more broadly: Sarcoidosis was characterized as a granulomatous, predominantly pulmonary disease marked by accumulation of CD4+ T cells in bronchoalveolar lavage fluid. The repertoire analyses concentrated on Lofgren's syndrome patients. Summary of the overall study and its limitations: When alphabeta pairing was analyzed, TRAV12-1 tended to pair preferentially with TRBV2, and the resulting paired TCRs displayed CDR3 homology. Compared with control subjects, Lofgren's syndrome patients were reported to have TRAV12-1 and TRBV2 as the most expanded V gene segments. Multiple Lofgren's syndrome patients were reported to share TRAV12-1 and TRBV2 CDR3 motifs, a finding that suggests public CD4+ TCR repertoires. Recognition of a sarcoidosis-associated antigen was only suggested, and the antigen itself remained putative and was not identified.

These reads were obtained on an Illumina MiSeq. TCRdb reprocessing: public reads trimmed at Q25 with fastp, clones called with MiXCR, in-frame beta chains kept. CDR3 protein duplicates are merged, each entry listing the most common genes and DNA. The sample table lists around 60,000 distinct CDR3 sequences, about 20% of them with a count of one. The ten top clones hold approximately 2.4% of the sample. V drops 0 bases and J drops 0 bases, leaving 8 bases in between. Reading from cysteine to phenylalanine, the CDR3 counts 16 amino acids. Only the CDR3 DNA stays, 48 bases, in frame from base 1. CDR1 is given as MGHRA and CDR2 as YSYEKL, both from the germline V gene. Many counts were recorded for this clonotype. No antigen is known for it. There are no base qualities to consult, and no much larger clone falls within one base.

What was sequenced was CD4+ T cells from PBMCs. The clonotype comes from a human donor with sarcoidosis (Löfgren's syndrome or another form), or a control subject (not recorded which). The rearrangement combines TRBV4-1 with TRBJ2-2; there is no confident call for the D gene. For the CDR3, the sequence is CASSQEPPPNTGELFF. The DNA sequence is TGCGCCAGCAGCCAAGAACCGCCACCGAACACCGGGGAGCTGTTTTTT.